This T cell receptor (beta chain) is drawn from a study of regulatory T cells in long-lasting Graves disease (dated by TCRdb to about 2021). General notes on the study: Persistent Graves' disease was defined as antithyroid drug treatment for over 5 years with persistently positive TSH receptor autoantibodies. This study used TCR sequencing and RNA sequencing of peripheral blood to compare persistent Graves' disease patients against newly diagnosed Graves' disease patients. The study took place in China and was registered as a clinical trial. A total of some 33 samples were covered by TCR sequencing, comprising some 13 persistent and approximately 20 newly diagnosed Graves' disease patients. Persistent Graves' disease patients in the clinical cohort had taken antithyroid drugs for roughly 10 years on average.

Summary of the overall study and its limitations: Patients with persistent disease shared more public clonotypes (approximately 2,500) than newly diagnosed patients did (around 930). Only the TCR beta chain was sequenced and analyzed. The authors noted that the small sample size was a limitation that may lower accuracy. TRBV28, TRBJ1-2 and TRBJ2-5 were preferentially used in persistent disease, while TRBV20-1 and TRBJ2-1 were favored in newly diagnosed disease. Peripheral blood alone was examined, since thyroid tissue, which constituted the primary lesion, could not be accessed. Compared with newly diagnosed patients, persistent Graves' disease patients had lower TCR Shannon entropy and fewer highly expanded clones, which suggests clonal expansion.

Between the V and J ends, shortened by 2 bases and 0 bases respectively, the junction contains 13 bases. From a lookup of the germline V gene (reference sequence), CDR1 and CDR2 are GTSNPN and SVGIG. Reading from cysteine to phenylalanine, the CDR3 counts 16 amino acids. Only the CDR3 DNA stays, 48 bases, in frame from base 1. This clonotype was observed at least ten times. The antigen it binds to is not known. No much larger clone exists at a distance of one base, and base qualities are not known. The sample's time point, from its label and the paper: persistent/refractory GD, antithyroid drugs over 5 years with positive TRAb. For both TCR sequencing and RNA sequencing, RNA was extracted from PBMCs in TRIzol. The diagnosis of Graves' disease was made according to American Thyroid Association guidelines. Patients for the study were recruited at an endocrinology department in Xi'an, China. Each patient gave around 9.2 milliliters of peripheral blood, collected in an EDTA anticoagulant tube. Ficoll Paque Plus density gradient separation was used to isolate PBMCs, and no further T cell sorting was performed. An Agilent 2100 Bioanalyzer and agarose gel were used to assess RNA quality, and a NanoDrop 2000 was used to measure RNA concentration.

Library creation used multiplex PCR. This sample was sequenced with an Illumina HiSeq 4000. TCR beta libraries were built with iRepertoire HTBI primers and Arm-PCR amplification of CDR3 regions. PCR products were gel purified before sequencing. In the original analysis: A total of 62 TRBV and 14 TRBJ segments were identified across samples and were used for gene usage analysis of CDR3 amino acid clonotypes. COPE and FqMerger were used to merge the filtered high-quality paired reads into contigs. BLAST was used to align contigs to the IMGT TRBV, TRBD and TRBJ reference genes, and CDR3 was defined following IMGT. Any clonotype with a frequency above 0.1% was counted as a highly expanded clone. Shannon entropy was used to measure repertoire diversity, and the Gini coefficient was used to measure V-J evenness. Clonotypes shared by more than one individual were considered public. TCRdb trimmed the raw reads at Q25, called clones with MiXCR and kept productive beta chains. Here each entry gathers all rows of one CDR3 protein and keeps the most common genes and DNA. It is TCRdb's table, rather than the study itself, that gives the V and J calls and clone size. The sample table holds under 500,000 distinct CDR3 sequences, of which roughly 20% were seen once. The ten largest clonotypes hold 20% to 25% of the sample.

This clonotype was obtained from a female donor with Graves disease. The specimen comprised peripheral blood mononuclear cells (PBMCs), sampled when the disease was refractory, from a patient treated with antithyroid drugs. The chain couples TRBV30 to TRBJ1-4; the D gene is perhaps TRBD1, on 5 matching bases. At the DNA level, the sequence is TGTGCCTGGAGTCCCGGGACCGGAGCAACTAATGAAAAACTGTTTTTT. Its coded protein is CAWSPGTGATNEKLFF.